Shown below are 27 T cell receptor beta chains from a single sample sequenced in a study of blood T cell repertoires in COVID-19 (dated by TCRdb to 2020 to 2021). Preparation of the library involved the immunoSEQ multiplex PCR assay. Entries here come from immuneACCESS through TCRdb and include only in-frame sequences with V and J called. Some clones fail to appear in such tables; in the studies checked, an unresolved V gene covers under half of the shortfall, and the cause of the remainder is unknown. This sample comprises over 200,000 clones, approximately 91% of them detected only once. The ten largest clones represent under 7.5% of the sample. The sequenced material came from peripheral blood. These receptors were collected from a man aged 55 to 70 who had recovered from COVID-19.

This chain connects TRBV5-4 to TRBJ2-3; 8 bases align to TRBD2. Germline assignment: CDR1 SGHNT and CDR2 YYREEE (reference sequence). The length of the CDR3 is 16 residues. Trimming removed 4 bases from V and 2 bases from J; junction bases left unmatched: 9. CDR3 nucleotide sequence: TGTGCCAGCAGCCCGGGGACGGGGGGGGTCACAGATACGCAGTATTTT. Translating gives CASSPGTGGVTDTQYF.

About this clone: Germline is not matched at one junction end, which may reflect a read error. The chain links TRBV3-1 (or the pseudogene TRBV3-2) to TRBJ2-5; 12 bases align to TRBD1. Per the germline V gene, CDR1 is LGHDT and CDR2 is YNNKEL (reference sequence). This CDR3 region has 13 residues. This CDR3 is CASSQDLGTGGHF. The CDR3 DNA sequence: TGTGCCAGCAGCCAAGATTTGGGGACAGGGGGCCACTTC.

This clone came up a few times. V gene TRBV30 combines with J gene TRBJ1-1; a possible D gene is TRBD1 (6 bases). CDR3 size: 13 residues. Germline V gene data show CDR1 as GTSNPN and CDR2 as SVGIG (reference sequence). The CDR3 sequence: CAAGRGLNTEAFF. Written as DNA, the CDR3 is TGTGCTGCCGGGAGGGGGTTGAACACTGAAGCTTTCTTT. Full variable domain (missing parts from reference TRBV30 and TRBJ1-1): SQTIHQWPATLVQPVGSPLSLECTVEGTSNPNLYWYRQAAGRGLQLLFYSVGIGQISSEVPQNLSASRPQDRQFILSSKKLLLSDSGFYLCAAGRGLNTEAFFGQGTRLTVV.

The J gene is TRBJ1-2, the V gene TRBV5-5, with 7 bases identical to TRBD1. Trimming cost V 0 bases and J 4 bases; bases outside gene matches: 9. Germline lookup yields CDR1 SGHKS and CDR2 YYEKEE (reference sequence). The CDR3 is 16 amino acids. In DNA, the CDR3 is TGTGCCAGCAGCTTGGGCCCCCCCCGGGACAGCTATGGCTACACCTTC. Translation: CASSLGPPRDSYGYTF.

The V and J genes are TRBV5-1 and TRBJ2-3; tentatively, D is TRBD1 (6 bases). V dropped 4 bases and J dropped 0 bases, with 12 bases sitting between them. CDR1 is SGHRS, CDR2 YFSETQ, per germline. The CDR3 loop spans 15 amino acids. In DNA form, the CDR3 reads TGCGCCAGCAGCACTCGGGGACAAAGCACAGATACGCAGTATTTT. Encoded protein: CASSTRGQSTDTQYF.

The chain is built from TRBV15 and TRBJ1-6; D gene uncertain. V dropped 0 bases and J dropped 7 bases, with 4 bases sitting between them. This CDR3 has 13 residues. The germline V gene has CDR1 LNHNV and CDR2 YYDKDF (reference sequence). Written as DNA, the CDR3 is TGTGCCACCAGCAGAGAGAGGAATTCACCCCTCCACTTT. Translation gives CATSRERNSPLHF.

The chain employs TRBV27 and TRBJ2-3; TRBD2 matches 7 bases. J was trimmed by 4 bases and V by 1 base; bases with no gene match: 8. Germline CDR1 and CDR2: MNHEY and SMNVEV (reference sequence). The CDR3 covers 16 residues. The DNA of the CDR3 is TGTGCCAGCAGTTTATGGGGCGGGAGAGGGGCAGATACGCAGTATTTT. Residues: CASSLWGGRGADTQYF.

The rearrangement uses TRBV9 and TRBJ2-1; 8 nucleotides agree with TRBD1. After removal of 4 bases from V and 0 bases from J, the junction contained 9 bases not matched to a gene. Germline V gene data show CDR1 as SGDLS and CDR2 as YYNGEE. The CDR3 is 17 residues long. The CDR3, as DNA: TGTGCCAGCAGCACTCGGGACAGGCAGAGCTCCTACAATGAGCAGTTCTTC. Translation: CASSTRDRQSSYNEQFF. The variable domain in full, completed from reference TRBV9 and TRBJ2-1, reads DSGVTQTPKHLITATGQRVTLRCSPRSGDLSVYWYQQSLDQGLQFLIQYYNGEERAKGNILERFSAQQFPDLHSELNLSSLELGDSALYFCASSTRDRQSSYNEQFFGPGTRLTVL.

This CDR3 is CASVPYDRGLAEETQYF. The CDR3 DNA reads as TGTGCCAGCGTCCCTTATGACCGGGGACTAGCCGAAGAGACCCAGTACTTC. The V call is TRBV5-4, the J call TRBJ2-5, with 9 bases matching TRBD2. V shed 7 bases and J 3 bases; nucleotides not matched to a gene: 16. This CDR3 spans 17 amino acids. Looked up from germline, CDR1 is SGHNT and CDR2 is YYREEE (reference sequence).

J is TRBJ2-2 and V is TRBV25-1; 8 bases line up with TRBD2. Per the germline V gene, CDR1 is MGHDK and CDR2 is SYGVNS. The CDR3 contains 15 residues. V dropped 2 bases and J dropped 1; count of bases not matched to a gene: 0. CDR3 residues: CASSELAGNTGELFF. As DNA, the CDR3 is TGTGCCAGCAGTGAACTAGCGGGGAACACCGGGGAGCTGTTTTTT.

This clone was detected once. The chain couples TRBV7-6 to TRBJ1-1; 7 nucleotides line up with TRBD1. V was pared by 5 bases and J by 1 base, with 4 bases of the junction left unmatched. The CDR3 spans 14 residues. Germline assignment: CDR1 SGHVS and CDR2 FNYEAQ. CDR3 in amino acids: CASSRQGWNTEAFF. The CDR3, as DNA: TGTGCCAGCAGCCGACAGGGTTGGAACACTGAAGCTTTCTTT.

The chain carries TRBV6-4 and TRBJ2-1, with TRBD1 identical over 7 bases. The germline gives CDR1 MRHNA, CDR2 SNTAGT. V dropped 6 bases and J dropped 0; count of bases not matched to a gene: 5. CDR3 size: 15 residues. CDR3 coding DNA: TGTGCCAGCAGCCCACAGGGGAGCTCCTACAATGAGCAGTTCTTC. Amino acid sequence: CASSPQGSSYNEQFF.

V and J are TRBV15 and TRBJ2-7; D perhaps matches TRBD2 (5 bases). Germline V CDR1 and CDR2: LNHNV, YYDKDF (reference sequence). This CDR3 is 15 amino acids long. V gave up 5 bases and J gave up 2 bases, with 16 bases separating them. The CDR3 spells CATSSPGRATYEQYF. In nucleotides, the CDR3 is TGTGCCACCAGCTCTCCCGGGCGGGCGACCTACGAGCAGTACTTC.

The chain carries TRBV19 and TRBJ2-7; D gene uncertain. Per germline, CDR1 LNHDA and CDR2 SQIVND (reference sequence). V was shortened by 1 base and J by 3 bases, with 10 bases between the two germline ends. The CDR3 runs to 14 residues. For the CDR3, the DNA is TGTGCCAGTAGTATAGCGTACGGAGACTACGAGCAGTACTTC. Amino acid sequence: CASSIAYGDYEQYF.

This sequence joins TRBV3-1 (or the pseudogene TRBV3-2) and TRBJ2-5; 10 bases align to TRBD2. Germline V gene sequence: CDR1 LGHDT, CDR2 YNNKEL (reference sequence). This CDR3 has 15 amino acids. V gave up 3 bases and J gave up 5 bases; unmatched junction bases: 6. CDR3: CASSQSGGAEETQYF. Here the CDR3 DNA reads TGTGCCAGCAGCCAGAGCGGGGGGGCCGAGGAGACCCAGTACTTC.

This chain joins TRBV18 and TRBJ2-7; 10 nucleotides line up with TRBD2. The CDR3 sequence is 14 residues long. Germline trimming cut 4 bases from V and 3 bases from J; bases unmatched to any gene: 3. Per the germline V gene, CDR1 is KGHSH and CDR2 is LQKENI. The CDR3 spells CASSLGLADYEQYF. Written as DNA, the CDR3 is TGTGCCAGCTCACTAGGACTAGCGGACTACGAGCAGTACTTC.

This rearrangement joins TRBV5-4 to TRBJ1-6, with TRBD1 matching over 7 bases. Germline-derived CDR1 and CDR2 are SGHNT and YYREEE (reference sequence). The V and J ends lost 4 bases and 7 bases, in that order; junction bases with no gene match: 11. The CDR3 sequence is 16 residues long. The CDR3 spells CASSRAGTAGNSPLHF. Written as DNA, the CDR3 is TGTGCCAGCAGCAGGGCCGGGACAGCTGGCAATTCACCCCTCCACTTT.

The rearrangement uses TRBV6-5 and TRBJ1-5; 8 positions match TRBD1. V was clipped by 6 bases and J by 0 bases; unmatched bases: 4. The germline V gene encodes CDR1 MNHEY and CDR2 SVGAGI. CDR3 length: 15 amino acids. In DNA form, the CDR3 reads TGTGCCAGCAGACGACAGGGGTCTAGCAATCAGCCCCAGCATTTT. Amino acids: CASRRQGSSNQPQHF.

The V gene is TRBV5-1, the J gene TRBJ2-7, with 13 bases lining up with TRBD2. This CDR3 is 14 amino acids long. Germline CDR1 and CDR2: SGHRS and YFSETQ. V was clipped by 3 bases and J by 5 bases; unmatched bases: 2. CDR3 sequence (DNA): TGCGCCAGCAGCTACGGGACTAGCGGGAACGAGCAGTACTTC. It translates to CASSYGTSGNEQYF.

This chain links TRBV11-2 with TRBJ2-5; 10 nucleotides agree with TRBD1. CDR1 SGHAT and CDR2 FQNNGV come from the germline V gene. This CDR3 contains 16 residues. V lost 1 base and J lost 2; bases outside the gene matches: 4. In DNA, the CDR3 is TGTGCCAGCAGCTTAGTGGGACAGGGGAGGCAAGAGACCCAGTACTTC. This gives the protein CASSLVGQGRQETQYF.

The chain couples TRBV7-7 to TRBJ2-2, with 11 bases lining up with TRBD2. The CDR3 has 17 residues. Germline V gene data show CDR1 as SSHAT and CDR2 as FNYEAQ (reference sequence). J lost 3 bases, V lost 5 bases, and 8 bases had no gene match. CDR3 DNA: TGTGCCAGCAGCCCAGGGACTAGCGGACGTCACACCGGGGAGCTGTTTTTT. This gives the protein CASSPGTSGRHTGELFF.

The table lists this clone with a count of one. The CDR3 here is CASQLAWRASYNEQFF. In DNA, the CDR3 is TGTGCCTCCCAGTTAGCCTGGAGGGCCTCCTACAATGAGCAGTTCTTC. The rearrangement links TRBV27 to TRBJ2-1; TRBD2 might be the D (6 bases). This CDR3 region has 16 residues. Germline CDR1 is MNHEY and CDR2 is SMNVEV (reference sequence). Trimming shortened V by 11 bases and J by 0 bases, and 20 bases separated the two germline ends.

The chain uses TRBV5-5 and TRBJ1-5, with 9 bases lining up with TRBD1. Germline CDR1 reads SGHKS; CDR2 reads YYEKEE (reference sequence). V dropped 3 bases and J dropped 11; count of bases not matched to a gene: 15. The CDR3 is 16 residues long. CDR3 residues: CASSSDRQGGLKTQHF. The CDR3 DNA reads as TGTGCCAGCAGCTCAGACAGACAGGGGGGTTTGAAGACCCAGCATTTT.

This clone came up once. The chain couples TRBV19 to TRBJ2-1, with TRBD2 matching 7 bases. Trimming took 1 base from V and 14 from J; bases not matched to a gene: 2. CDR1 and CDR2 (germline): LNHDA, SQIVND (reference sequence). This CDR3 contains 11 residues. The CDR3 reads CASSIGGREFF. CDR3 DNA: TGTGCCAGTAGTATAGGAGGGAGGGAGTTCTTC.

The chain has TRBV12-3 or TRBV12-4 and TRBJ2-5, with 8 bases aligning to TRBD2. Trimming removed 3 bases from V and 9 bases from J; junction bases left unmatched: 6. CDR3 size: 13 residues. DNA for the CDR3: TGTGCCAGCAGTTTCGCGGGGGGCTCGTCCCAGTACTTC. Amino acid sequence: CASSFAGGSSQYF.

J is TRBJ2-3 and V is TRBV11-3, with D hard to call. The CDR3 sequence is 12 residues long. V was trimmed by 1 base and J by 6 bases, leaving 5 bases between them. The germline CDR1 and CDR2 sequences are SGHNT and YENEEA. The CDR3 reads CASSLAADTQYF. The CDR3 nucleotides are TGTGCCAGCAGCTTAGCTGCGGATACGCAGTATTTT.

This clone is a singleton in its sample. The rearrangement uses TRBV19 and TRBJ1-6; the match to TRBD1 covers 7 bases. Looked up from germline, CDR1 is LNHDA and CDR2 is SQIVND (reference sequence). J gave up 6 bases and V 5 bases, and 4 bases lay outside the gene matches. The CDR3 sequence is 14 residues long. The CDR3 loop is CASSLGTVNSPLHF. The CDR3 DNA reads as TGTGCCAGTAGTCTCGGGACAGTTAATTCACCCCTCCACTTT.